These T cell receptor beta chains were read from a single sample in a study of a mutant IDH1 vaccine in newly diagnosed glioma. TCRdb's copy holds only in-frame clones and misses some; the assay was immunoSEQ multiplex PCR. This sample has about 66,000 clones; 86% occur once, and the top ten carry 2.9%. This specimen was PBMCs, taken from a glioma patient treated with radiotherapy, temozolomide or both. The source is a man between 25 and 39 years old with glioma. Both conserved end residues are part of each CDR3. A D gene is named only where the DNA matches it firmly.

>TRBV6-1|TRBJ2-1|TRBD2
TGTGCCAGCAGTGAGAGGGCGGGGGGGTACAATGAGCAGTTCTTC
CASSERAGGYNEQFF
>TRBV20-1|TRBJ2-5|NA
TGCAGTGCCAGAGGGGAGACCCAGTACTTC
CSARGETQYF
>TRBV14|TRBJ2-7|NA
TGTGCCAGCAGCCTCTCCCCTGGTCCCCGAACCTACGAGCAGTACTTC
CASSLSPGPRTYEQYF
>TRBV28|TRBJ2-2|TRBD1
TGTGCCAGCAGTTCCCGACAGGGGACCGGGGAGCTGTTTTTT
CASSSRQGTGELFF
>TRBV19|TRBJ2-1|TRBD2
TGTGCCAGTAGTTCTCGACTAGCGGCCGTGGAGGAGCAGTTCTTC
CASSSRLAAVEEQFF
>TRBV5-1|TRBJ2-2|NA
TGCGCCAGCGGCAGCGTCCGCGGATCCGGGGAGCTGTTTTTT
CASGSVRGSGELFF
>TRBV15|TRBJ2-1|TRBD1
TGTGCCACCAGCAGAGACACAGGGGGCTATGAGCAGTTCTTC
CATSRDTGGYEQFF
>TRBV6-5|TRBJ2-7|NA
TGTGCCAGCATCGGGGGGCGAGGCTACGAGCAGTACTTC
CASIGGRGYEQYF
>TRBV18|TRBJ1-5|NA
TGTGCCAGCTCACCACAGGGGTATAGCAATCAGCCCCAGCATTTT
CASSPQGYSNQPQHF
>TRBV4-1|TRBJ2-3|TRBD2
TGCGCCAGCAGCCAAGTTCGCCGAGCGCGGGGGGACACAGATACGCAGTATTTT
CASSQVRRARGDTDTQYF
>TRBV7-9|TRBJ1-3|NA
TGTGCCAGCAGCTTAATGGGAAACACCATATATTTT
CASSLMGNTIYF
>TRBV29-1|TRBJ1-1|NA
TGCAGCGTTGAAGAAGGGGCGCGGGGAGCTTTCTTT
CSVEEGARGAFF
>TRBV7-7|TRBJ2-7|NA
TGTGCCAGCAGCGCCAAAAGCGGGCCTTACTACGAGCAGTACTTC
CASSAKSGPYYEQYF
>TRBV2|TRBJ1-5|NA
TGTGCCAGCAGTGTTTTTTCGGGACAGCCCCAGCATTTT
CASSVFSGQPQHF
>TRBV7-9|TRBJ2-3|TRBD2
TGTGCCAGCAGCCGAAACGGGGGGATTAGCACAGATACGCAGTATTTT
CASSRNGGISTDTQYF
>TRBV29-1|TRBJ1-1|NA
TGCAGCGTTGGCTATCCCTCTGAGGGAGAAGCTTTCTTT
CSVGYPSEGEAFF
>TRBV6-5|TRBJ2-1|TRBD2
TGTGCCAGCAGTTACGCGGGGGGCGGAAATGAGCAGTTCTTC
CASSYAGGGNEQFF
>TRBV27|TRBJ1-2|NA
TGTGCCAGCAGTTTACGGGGGTCGAATGGCTACACCTTC
CASSLRGSNGYTF
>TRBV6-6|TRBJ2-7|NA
TGTGCCAGCAGTTACGGGGTCTACGAGCAGTACTTC
CASSYGVYEQYF
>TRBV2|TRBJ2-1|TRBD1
TGTGCCAGCAGCCCAACAGGGGTCGGTGAGCAGTTCTTC
CASSPTGVGEQFF
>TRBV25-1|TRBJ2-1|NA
TGTGCCAGCAGTGACTTCCGGACGGGGATAAAGAGCAATGAGCAGTTCTTC
CASSDFRTGIKSNEQFF
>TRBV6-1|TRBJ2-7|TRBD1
TGTGCCAGCATCGCCGGGACAGGAGCTTACGAGCAGTACTTC
CASIAGTGAYEQYF
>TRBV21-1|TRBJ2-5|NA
TGTGCCAGCAGCAAAGAGGGAGAGACCCAGTACTTC
CASSKEGETQYF
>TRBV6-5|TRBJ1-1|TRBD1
TGTGCCAGCAGGGACAGGGCTTGGAACACTGAAGCTTTCTTT
CASRDRAWNTEAFF
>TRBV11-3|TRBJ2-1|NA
TGTGCCAGCAGCCACCGCGAGGGGCTTGAGCAGTTCTTC
CASSHREGLEQFF